Below, 23 T cell receptor beta chains from the same sample are listed, as sequenced in a study of T-cell reconstitution after alpha-beta-depleted transplantation in children. The TCRbeta library incorporated unique molecular identifiers. TCRdb reprocessed the PCR reads with MiXCR, giving one entry per CDR3 protein. Of some 500,000 distinct CDR3 sequences in the sample, around 20% were seen once. The specimen comprised PBMCs from the stem cell graft donor, sampled from the stem cell graft. These receptors all come from a human donor who donated a stem cell graft to a child with acute lymphoblastic leukemia.

This clonotype was detected a few times. The rearrangement links TRBV10-3 to TRBJ2-7; D may be TRBD1 (6 bases). The CDR3 covers 12 residues. Germline assignment: CDR1 ENHRY and CDR2 SYGVKD. Between the trimmed V and J ends, which lost 7 bases and 5 bases, there was a span of 12 bases. The CDR3: CAINQGPDEQYF. In nucleotides, the CDR3 is TGTGCCATCAATCAGGGGCCTGACGAGCAGTACTTC.

This clonotype was detected only a few times. CDR3 in DNA: TGCAGCGCCCCGGACAGGGAGTATGGCTACACCTTC. This translates into CSAPDREYGYTF. The gene calls are TRBV29-1 and TRBJ1-2, with TRBD1 matching 8 bases. Germline CDR1 reads SQVTM; CDR2 reads ANQGSEA. The CDR3 is made up of 12 amino acids. The V gene end was trimmed by 7 bases and the J gene end by 5 bases; junction bases not matched to a gene: 6.

This clonotype came up a few times. The chain links TRBV4-1 to TRBJ2-3, with D perhaps matching TRBD1 (7 bases). Germline assignment: CDR1 MGHRA and CDR2 YSYEKL. Trimming pared 3 bases from V and 3 bases from J, leaving 13 bases between. CDR3 length: 15 residues. This CDR3 is CASSQGQGGTDTQYF. CDR3 in DNA: TGCGCCAGCAGCCAGGGGCAGGGGGGTACAGATACGCAGTATTTT.

In this sample, this clonotype turned up a few times. The CDR3 DNA reads TGCAGCGTTGATGTGGTTACCGGGGAGCTGTTTTTT. Translation gives CSVDVVTGELFF. This sequence joins TRBV29-1 and TRBJ2-2; D unresolved. Deletions cut 3 bases from V and 5 bases from J, with 7 bases between. Germline values: CDR1 SQVTM, CDR2 ANQGSEA. This CDR3 comprises 12 residues.

The chain couples TRBV7-3 to TRBJ2-7; 8 bases align to TRBD2. J lost 2 bases, V lost 5 bases, and 8 bases had no gene match. CDR1 and CDR2 from the germline V gene are SGHTA and FQGTGA. The length of the CDR3 is 15 residues. This CDR3 is CASSIHSGAAYEQYF. The CDR3 DNA sequence: TGTGCCAGCAGCATCCATAGCGGGGCAGCCTACGAGCAGTACTTC.

This clonotype was observed a handful of times. The chain is built from TRBV5-1 and TRBJ2-3, with D tentatively TRBD1 or TRBD2 (5 bases each). This CDR3 contains 14 residues. The V end was cut by 7 bases, the J end by 1 base, with 13 bases between. The germline CDR1 and CDR2 sequences are SGHRS and YFSETQ. CDR3 region: CASGDRSRTDTQYF. DNA of the CDR3: TGCGCCAGCGGGGACCGCTCCCGCACAGATACGCAGTATTTT.

This clonotype was observed a few times. The V call is TRBV12-3 or TRBV12-4, the J call TRBJ2-1, with no clear D. Trimming pared 5 bases from V and 0 bases from J, leaving 8 bases between. CDR3 size: 14 residues. CDR3 nucleotides: TGTGCCAGCAGTGCCCTATCCTCCTACAATGAGCAGTTCTTC. This gives the protein CASSALSSYNEQFF.

This clonotype was recorded a few times. This chain joins TRBV13 and TRBJ2-7; 8 bases match TRBD2. This CDR3 contains 15 residues. Per germline, CDR1 PRHDT and CDR2 FYEKMQ (reference sequence). V gave up 0 bases and J gave up 6 bases; unmatched junction bases: 7. CDR3 sequence: CASSLGRSGSSEQYF. In nucleotides, the CDR3 is TGTGCCAGCAGCTTAGGCCGCAGCGGGAGTAGCGAGCAGTACTTC.

In its sample, this clonotype was seen a few times. The chain combines TRBV20-1 with TRBJ1-5, with TRBD1 identical over 7 bases. The CDR3 loop spans 15 amino acids. Germline trimming cut 0 bases from V and 7 bases from J; bases unmatched to any gene: 9. Looked up from germline, CDR1 is DFQATT and CDR2 is SNEGSKA (reference sequence). The CDR3 sequence is CSARDVRGRRQPQHF. The CDR3 nucleotides read TGCAGTGCTAGAGATGTAAGGGGGCGGAGGCAGCCCCAGCATTTT.

The chain uses TRBV20-1 and TRBJ1-5; D not certain. Germline assignment: CDR1 DFQATT and CDR2 SNEGSKA (reference sequence). This CDR3 contains 15 residues. V lost 0 bases to trimming and J lost 6 bases, with 15 bases between them. The CDR3 spells CSARDSRKGVQPQHF. The CDR3 DNA follows: TGCAGTGCTAGAGATTCGAGGAAGGGAGTTCAGCCCCAGCATTTT.

This rearrangement joins TRBV7-6 to TRBJ2-7; no clear D. Between the trimmed V and J ends, which lost 4 bases and 2 bases, there was a span of 15 bases. Germline CDR1 is SGHVS and CDR2 is FNYEAQ. This CDR3 has 15 amino acids. The CDR3 coding sequence is TGTGCCAGCAGCTCCAGAATGGGCGGAACCTACGAGCAGTACTTC. This gives the protein CASSSRMGGTYEQYF.

The chain is built from TRBV30 and TRBJ1-6; 10 positions agree with TRBD1. Per germline, CDR1 GTSNPN and CDR2 SVGIG (reference sequence). This CDR3 contains 17 residues. J gave up 5 bases and V 2 bases, and 9 bases lay outside the gene matches. In DNA form, the CDR3 reads TGTGCCTGGAGTTTGAGGACAGGGGGTTTCAATAATTCACCCCTCCACTTT. Amino acids: CAWSLRTGGFNNSPLHF.

This clonotype showed up just a few times. This chain connects TRBV4-1 to TRBJ2-2; 10 bases agree with TRBD2. Germline-derived CDR1 and CDR2 are MGHRA and YSYEKL. V lost 3 bases to trimming and J lost 6 bases; unmatched junction nucleotides: 4. The CDR3 runs 15 residues. The CDR3: CASSHPGLAPGELFF. CDR3 in DNA: TGCGCCAGCAGCCATCCGGGACTAGCGCCCGGGGAGCTGTTTTTT.

In its sample, this clonotype was seen a few times. The chain employs TRBV20-1 and TRBJ2-2, with 11 bases identical to TRBD1. Trimming took 0 bases from V and 0 from J; bases not matched to a gene: 0. This CDR3 has 16 residues. Germline lookup yields CDR1 DFQATT and CDR2 SNEGSKA (reference sequence). CDR3 residues: CSAREDRGPNTGELFF. The CDR3 DNA reads TGCAGTGCTAGAGAGGACAGGGGGCCGAACACCGGGGAGCTGTTTTTT.

The chain combines TRBV7-9 with TRBJ2-7, with 11 bases that match TRBD1. The germline gives CDR1 SEHNR, CDR2 FQNEAQ (reference sequence). The CDR3 spans 14 residues. J gave up 6 bases and V 5 bases, and 6 bases lay outside the gene matches. CDR3 residues: CASSPADRGPEQYF. The CDR3 nucleotides are TGTGCCAGCAGCCCCGCGGACAGGGGGCCCGAGCAGTACTTC. Together with reference TRBV7-9 and TRBJ2-7, the CDR3 gives the full variable domain: DTGVSQNPRHKITKRGQNVTFRCDPISEHNRLYWYRQTLGQGPEFLTYFQNEAQLEKSRLLSDRFSAERPKGSFSTLEIQRTEQGDSAMYLCASSPADRGPEQYFGPGTRLTVT.

This chain joins TRBV5-1 and TRBJ1-2, with 8 bases fitting TRBD1. V trimming: 4 bases; J trimming: 4 bases; junction bases outside the gene matches: 6. The CDR3 loop spans 14 amino acids. The germline CDR1 and CDR2 sequences are SGHRS and YFSETQ. CDR3 region: CASSTGQEIYGYTF. The DNA for the CDR3 is TGCGCCAGCAGCACGGGACAGGAAATCTATGGCTACACCTTC.

V usage is TRBV29-1 and J usage is TRBJ2-3, with unresolved D. This CDR3 comprises 12 residues. Per the germline V gene, CDR1 is SQVTM and CDR2 is ANQGSEA. Trimming pared 1 base from V and 6 bases from J, leaving 8 bases between. The CDR3 loop is CSVEGVDDTQYF. DNA for the CDR3: TGCAGCGTTGAAGGGGTGGACGATACGCAGTATTTT.

The table lists this clonotype with a few counts. This chain uses TRBV10-3 with TRBJ1-4, with D perhaps matching TRBD1 (5 bases). V lost 5 bases, J lost 4 bases, and 11 bases lay in between. Germline values: CDR1 ENHRY, CDR2 SYGVKD. The CDR3 spans 14 residues. This CDR3 is CAISTDSFNEKLFF. CDR3 bases: TGTGCCATCAGTACAGACAGTTTTAATGAAAAACTGTTTTTT.

In nucleotides, the CDR3 is TGTGCCAGCAGTCTATCCGGGACAGGGTTTGAGCAGTACTTC. It specifies CASSLSGTGFEQYF. The chain uses TRBV2 and TRBJ2-7; TRBD1 agrees at 9 bases. With 5 bases clipped from V and 7 bases from J, the junction kept 9 bases outside the gene matches. The germline gives CDR1 SNHLY, CDR2 FYNNEI. The CDR3 consists of 14 residues. The variable domain in full, completed from reference TRBV2 and TRBJ2-7, reads EPEVTQTPSHQVTQMGQEVILRCVPISNHLYFYWYRQILGQKVEFLVSFYNNEISEKSEIFDDQFSVERPDGSNFTLKIRSTKLEDSAMYFCASSLSGTGFEQYFGPGTRLTVT.

Comments on this clonotype: A much larger clone lies one base from this, so it may be a read error. The chain joins TRBV10-3 to TRBJ1-1; TRBD1 might be the D (5 bases). The CDR3 is made up of 13 amino acids. In germline, CDR1 is ENHRY, CDR2 SYGVKD. The ends were cut back, 3 bases at V and 3 bases at J, with 8 bases in the middle. The CDR3 DNA follows: TGTGCCATCAGTGATCAACAGGACACTGAAGCTTTCTTT. It yields the protein CAISDQQDTEAFF.

This chain uses TRBV29-1 with TRBJ1-1; D is unclear. Germline loops: CDR1 SQVTM, CDR2 ANQGSEA. The CDR3 consists of 11 residues. Trimming cost V 4 bases and J 6 bases, with 9 bases left between them. The CDR3 spells CSVGGSPEAFF. DNA for the CDR3: TGCAGCGTTGGGGGTTCCCCTGAAGCTTTCTTT.

This clonotype was counted only a few times. V and J are TRBV7-2 and TRBJ2-7, with TRBD2 matching over 9 bases. This CDR3 has 15 amino acids. The J segment lost 4 bases and the V segment lost 1 base, leaving 5 bases of the junction unmatched. Germline lookup yields CDR1 SGHTA and CDR2 FQGNSA. CDR3 protein: CASSLVASGKYEQYF. CDR3 sequence (DNA): TGTGCCAGCAGCTTAGTGGCTAGCGGGAAGTACGAGCAGTACTTC.

CDR3: CASSPRGLAGVVEQFF. As DNA, the CDR3 is TGTGCCAGCAGTCCGAGGGGCCTAGCGGGAGTGGTTGAGCAGTTCTTC. This chain uses TRBV12-3 or TRBV12-4 with TRBJ2-1; 10 bases are a match to TRBD2. V lost 5 bases, J lost 9 bases, and 13 bases stayed unmatched. This CDR3 is built from 16 residues.